The 23 T cell receptor beta chains reported below all come from one sample, sequenced in a study of cytomegalovirus exposure and HLA in healthy donors. Researchers ran the PCR with 60 Vbeta and 13 Jbeta primers. Repertoires were generated with immunoSEQ multiplex PCR, while TCRdb's copy carries only in-frame clones and drops some. The sample includes 150,000 to 200,000 clones, just under 80% of them seen just once. The specimen was PBMCs. These receptors all come from a woman aged 45-65 years in good health and CMV-seropositive.

The V gene is TRBV7-7, the J gene TRBJ2-1; 9 bases match TRBD1. Germline lookup yields CDR1 SSHAT and CDR2 FNYEAQ (reference sequence). V lost 2 bases and J lost 7; bases outside the gene matches: 6. The CDR3 extends over 15 amino acids. As DNA, the CDR3 is TGTGCCAGCAGCTTATTCCGGGACAGGGATAATGAGCAGTTCTTC. This codes for CASSLFRDRDNEQFF.

The chain is built from TRBV19 and TRBJ1-2; D is possibly TRBD1 (6 bases). The CDR3 runs to 12 residues. Trimming took 3 bases from V and 8 from J, leaving 10 bases between them. The germline V gene encodes CDR1 LNHDA and CDR2 SQIVND (reference sequence). The CDR3 reads CASSMWGQGYTF. The CDR3 DNA is TGTGCCAGTAGTATGTGGGGGCAAGGCTACACCTTC.

V gene TRBV11-2 combines with J gene TRBJ1-1; D is unresolved. The CDR3 is made up of 12 amino acids. Trimming pared 7 bases from V and 4 bases from J, leaving 10 bases between. Germline V gene sequence: CDR1 SGHAT, CDR2 FQNNGV. CDR3 sequence reads: CASTTNPTEAFF. The CDR3 region has the DNA TGTGCCAGCACTACGAACCCCACTGAAGCTTTCTTT.

The chain uses TRBV9 and TRBJ2-1; 7 positions agree with TRBD2. CDR1 SGDLS and CDR2 YYNGEE come from the germline V gene. The CDR3 contains 15 residues. Germline trimming cut 4 bases from V and 10 bases from J; bases unmatched to any gene: 14. CDR3 in DNA: TGTGCCAGCAGCTCCCAAGCGGCGGGGGAAAGGGAGCAGTTCTTC. This sequence encodes CASSSQAAGEREQFF.

This sequence joins TRBV27 and TRBJ1-2, with TRBD1 identical over 7 bases. This CDR3 comprises 13 residues. Germline values: CDR1 MNHEY, CDR2 SMNVEV (reference sequence). V trimming: 2 bases; J trimming: 4 bases; junction bases outside the gene matches: 1. The CDR3 is CASSLRQGYGYTF. For the CDR3, the DNA is TGTGCCAGCAGTTTAAGACAGGGCTATGGCTACACCTTC.

The chain employs TRBV4-1 and TRBJ2-5; 9 positions agree with TRBD1. CDR3 size: 15 residues. V was pared by 2 bases and J by 1 base, with 2 bases of the junction left unmatched. The germline V gene encodes CDR1 MGHRA and CDR2 YSYEKL. For the CDR3, the DNA is TGCGCCAGCAGCCAACTGGACAGGGGCCAAGAGACCCAGTACTTC. Protein product: CASSQLDRGQETQYF.

This clone was found a few times. The gene calls are TRBV7-8 and TRBJ1-5; D is perhaps TRBD1 (6 bases). V was cut by 5 bases and J by 4 bases, with 9 bases left in between. In germline, CDR1 is SGHVS, CDR2 FQNEAQ. The CDR3 totals 13 residues. The CDR3 reads CASSRTDNQPQHF. The CDR3 DNA follows: TGTGCCAGCAGCAGGACAGATAATCAGCCCCAGCATTTT.

The V and J genes are TRBV10-3 and TRBJ2-7; 11 positions match TRBD2. The CDR3 totals 13 residues. V was pared by 7 bases and J by 6 bases, with 5 bases of the junction left unmatched. The V gene's germline CDR1 is ENHRY and CDR2 SYGVKD. CDR3 amino acids: CAINAGTSGEQYF. In nucleotides, the CDR3 is TGTGCCATCAACGCCGGGACTAGCGGCGAGCAGTACTTC.

The chain uses TRBV5-6 and TRBJ1-2; the D gene is possibly TRBD1 (6 bases). V dropped 1 base and J dropped 6 bases, with 7 bases sitting between them. Germline CDR1 reads SGHDT; CDR2 reads YYEEEE. This CDR3 is 12 amino acids long. The CDR3 here is CASSLKGDGYTF. Written as DNA, the CDR3 is TGTGCCAGCAGCTTGAAGGGGGATGGCTACACCTTC.

The rearrangement joins TRBV4-1 to TRBJ2-7; unclear D gene. The CDR3 has 14 amino acids. The V gene lost 0 bases and the J gene lost 4 bases, with 10 bases spanning the gap. Germline V CDR1 and CDR2: MGHRA, YSYEKL. The CDR3 DNA reads as TGCGCCAGCAGCCAAGATTTGAAAGCATACGAGCAGTACTTC. Amino acid sequence: CASSQDLKAYEQYF.

The chain links TRBV5-5 to TRBJ2-7; the match to TRBD2 covers 11 bases. The junction had 2 bases not matched to a gene; V was cut back by 0 bases and J by 3 bases. CDR3 size: 15 residues. Germline-derived CDR1 and CDR2 are SGHKS and YYEKEE (reference sequence). CDR3 residues: CASSLGLAGLYEQYF. The CDR3 DNA reads as TGTGCCAGCAGCTTGGGACTAGCGGGGCTCTACGAGCAGTACTTC.

The chain joins TRBV5-1 to TRBJ1-1, with 7 bases identical to TRBD1. V gave up 2 bases and J gave up 3 bases; unmatched junction bases: 4. The CDR3 is 14 residues long. Germline V lookup: CDR1 SGHRS, CDR2 YFSETQ. The CDR3 sequence: CASSLGRGDTEAFF. CDR3 coding DNA: TGCGCCAGCAGCTTAGGCAGGGGGGACACTGAAGCTTTCTTT. The variable domain in full, with the rest retrieved from reference TRBV5-1 and TRBJ1-1, is KAGVTQTPRYLIKTRGQQVTLSCSPISGHRSVSWYQQTPGQGLQFLFEYFSETQRNKGNFPGRFSGRQFSNSRSEMNVSTLELGDSALYLCASSLGRGDTEAFFGQGTRLTVV.

The V call is TRBV5-4, the J call TRBJ1-1; no reliable D call. Between the trimmed V and J ends, which lost 3 bases and 0 bases, there was a span of 12 bases. Germline CDR1 and CDR2: SGHNT and YYREEE (reference sequence). There are 15 residues in the CDR3. CDR3 region: CASSSKQSLNTEAFF. CDR3 nucleotide sequence: TGTGCCAGCAGCTCAAAACAGAGCTTGAACACTGAAGCTTTCTTT.

This clone appeared a few times. The V call is TRBV6-5, the J call TRBJ2-5; tentative D call: TRBD2 (6 bases). CDR1 MNHEY and CDR2 SVGAGI come from the germline V gene. Trimming shortened V by 5 bases and J by 3 bases, and 13 bases separated the two germline ends. This CDR3 has 14 residues. The CDR3 loop reads CASSARLVKETQYF. CDR3 bases: TGTGCCAGCAGTGCTAGACTAGTGAAAGAGACCCAGTACTTC.

The rearrangement links TRBV11-2 to TRBJ1-2; D unclear. Trimming removed 2 bases at V and 8 bases at J, with 12 bases between. Germline loops: CDR1 SGHAT, CDR2 FQNNGV. This CDR3 has 13 residues. DNA of the CDR3: TGTGCCAGCAGCTTAAATCGTCAAAGCGGCTACACCTTC. This codes for CASSLNRQSGYTF.

The chain has TRBV5-1 and TRBJ2-1, with TRBD2 matching 8 bases. CDR1 and CDR2 (germline): SGHRS, YFSETQ. With V trimmed by 4 bases and J by 0 bases, 3 bases remained unmatched. The CDR3 is made up of 15 amino acids. The CDR3 DNA sequence: TGCGCCAGCAGCGACGGGGGGGCCTCCTACAATGAGCAGTTCTTC. Its protein product is CASSDGGASYNEQFF.

The genes are TRBV7-2 and TRBJ2-7; 10 nucleotides align to TRBD2. V shed 1 base, J shed 7 bases, and the junction held 7 bases outside the gene matches. Germline V CDR1 and CDR2: SGHTA, FQGNSA. The CDR3 spans 15 residues. Here the CDR3 reads CASSLVSGGAGEQYF. The CDR3 DNA follows: TGTGCCAGCAGCTTAGTGAGCGGGGGGGCGGGGGAGCAGTACTTC.

The chain combines TRBV7-3 with TRBJ2-1; 8 bases line up with TRBD2. The germline V gene has CDR1 SGHTA and CDR2 FQGTGA. The CDR3 spans 16 residues. V was pared by 1 base and J by 2 bases, with 4 bases of the junction left unmatched. The CDR3 here is CASSLRAGGPYNEQFF. The CDR3 DNA reads TGTGCCAGCAGCTTAAGGGCGGGGGGCCCCTACAATGAGCAGTTCTTC.

J is TRBJ1-1 and V is TRBV7-9, with 7 bases that match TRBD1. V lost 4 bases and J lost 1; bases outside the gene matches: 9. Germline lookup yields CDR1 SEHNR and CDR2 FQNEAQ (reference sequence). CDR3 size: 16 residues. The CDR3 DNA sequence: TGTGCCAGCAGCTCCCCAGGGGGGATAGGGAACACTGAAGCTTTCTTT. Translation: CASSSPGGIGNTEAFF.

Concerning this clone itself: The identical CDR3 is also encoded by other nucleotide sequences in the sample. The V call is TRBV6-1, the J call TRBJ1-5; 11 nucleotides align to TRBD1. J lost 4 bases, V lost 5 bases, and 1 base had no gene match. CDR3 length equals 14 residues. Germline CDR1 is MNHNS and CDR2 is SASEGT. The CDR3 loop reads CASSRDRGNQPQHF. CDR3 in DNA: TGTGCCAGCAGTCGGGACAGGGGGAATCAGCCCCAGCATTTT.

This CDR3 is CASSQAITGNQPQHF. The CDR3 region has the DNA TGCGCCAGCAGCCAAGCTATTACAGGGAATCAGCCCCAGCATTTT. This sequence joins TRBV4-1 and TRBJ1-5; perhaps TRBD1 as D (6 bases). The germline V gene encodes CDR1 MGHRA and CDR2 YSYEKL. The CDR3 consists of 15 residues. Trimming took 1 base from V and 4 from J, leaving 11 bases between them.

The chain joins TRBV2 to TRBJ2-7, with 7 bases lining up with TRBD1. Germline V gene sequence: CDR1 SNHLY, CDR2 FYNNEI. The CDR3 is 15 residues long. J lost 0 bases, V lost 6 bases, and 8 bases had no gene match. CDR3 in amino acids: CASSVTGSHSYEQYF. The CDR3 bases are TGTGCCAGCAGCGTGACAGGGTCACACTCCTACGAGCAGTACTTC.

J is TRBJ1-2 and V is TRBV10-3, with TRBD1 identical over 8 bases. Germline lookup yields CDR1 ENHRY and CDR2 SYGVKD. After removal of 7 bases from V and 2 bases from J, the junction contained 6 bases not matched to a gene. The CDR3 spans 14 residues. For the CDR3, the DNA is TGTGCCATCAACCCGGGACAGGAGAACTATGGCTACACCTTC. Translated, it gives CAINPGQENYGYTF.